This note documents a single T cell receptor (beta chain) sequence. The antigen remains unidentified. The PCR contained 60 Vbeta and 13 Jbeta primers. Data came from immunoSEQ multiplex PCR; TCRdb stores just in-frame clones and leaves some out. The data contain roughly 140,000 clones, approximately 80% of them singletons. In germline, CDR1 is MNHEY, CDR2 SMNVEV (reference sequence). J gave up 6 bases and V 2 bases, and 5 bases lay outside the gene matches. This CDR3 is built from 15 residues. This record belongs to a study of cytomegalovirus exposure and HLA in healthy donors. Whole-study results and caveats: HLA restriction was apparent for most CMV-associated TCR beta chains in a later analysis.

V usage is TRBV27 and J usage is TRBJ2-7; 12 bases fit TRBD2. The receptor was derived from a woman aged 45 to 65 in good health and CMV-seronegative. Sequencing was done on a sample of PBMCs. CDR3 sequence reads: CASSLTSGGFTEQYF. The CDR3 nucleotides read TGTGCCAGCAGTTTAACTAGCGGGGGGTTTACCGAGCAGTACTTC.